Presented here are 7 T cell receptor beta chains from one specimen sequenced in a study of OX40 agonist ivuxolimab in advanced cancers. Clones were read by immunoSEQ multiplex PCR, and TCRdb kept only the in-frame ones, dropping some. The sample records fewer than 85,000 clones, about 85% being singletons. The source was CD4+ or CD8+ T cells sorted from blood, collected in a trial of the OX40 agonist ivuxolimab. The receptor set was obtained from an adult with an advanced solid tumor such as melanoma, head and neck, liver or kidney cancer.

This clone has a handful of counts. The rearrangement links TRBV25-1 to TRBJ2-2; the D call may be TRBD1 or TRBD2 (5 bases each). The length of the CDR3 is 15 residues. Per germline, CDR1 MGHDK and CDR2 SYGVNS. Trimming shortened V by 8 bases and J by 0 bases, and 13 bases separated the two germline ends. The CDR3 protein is CASGTLLPNTGELFF. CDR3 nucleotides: TGTGCCAGCGGGACGCTTTTGCCGAACACCGGGGAGCTGTTTTTT.

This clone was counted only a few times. The CDR3 DNA reads TGTGCCAGCCAGACAGGGGATTCACCCCTCCACTTT. This codes for CASQTGDSPLHF. This chain uses TRBV2 with TRBJ1-6; 8 nucleotides agree with TRBD1. The CDR3 runs to 12 residues. Germline CDR1 reads SNHLY; CDR2 reads FYNNEI. Trimming removed 8 bases from V and 8 bases from J; junction bases left unmatched: 2.

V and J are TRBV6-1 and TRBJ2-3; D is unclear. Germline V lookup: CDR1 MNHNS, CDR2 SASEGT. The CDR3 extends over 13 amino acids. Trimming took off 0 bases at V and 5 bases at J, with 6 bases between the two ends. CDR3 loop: CASSEAKRDTQYF. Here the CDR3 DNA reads TGTGCCAGCAGTGAAGCGAAAAGAGATACGCAGTATTTT.

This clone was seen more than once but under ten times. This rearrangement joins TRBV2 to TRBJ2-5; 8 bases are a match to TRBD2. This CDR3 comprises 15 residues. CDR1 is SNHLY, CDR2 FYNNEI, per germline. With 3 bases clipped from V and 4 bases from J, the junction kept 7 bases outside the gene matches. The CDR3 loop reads CASSDWGSGRETQYF. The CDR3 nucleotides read TGTGCCAGCAGTGATTGGGGGAGCGGGAGAGAGACCCAGTACTTC.

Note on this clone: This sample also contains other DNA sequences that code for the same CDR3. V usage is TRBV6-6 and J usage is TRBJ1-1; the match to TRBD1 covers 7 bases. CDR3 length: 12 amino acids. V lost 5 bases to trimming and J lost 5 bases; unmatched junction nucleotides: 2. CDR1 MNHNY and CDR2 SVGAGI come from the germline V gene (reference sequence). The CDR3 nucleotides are TGTGCCAGCAGTCGACAGGGTACTGAAGCTTTCTTT. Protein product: CASSRQGTEAFF.

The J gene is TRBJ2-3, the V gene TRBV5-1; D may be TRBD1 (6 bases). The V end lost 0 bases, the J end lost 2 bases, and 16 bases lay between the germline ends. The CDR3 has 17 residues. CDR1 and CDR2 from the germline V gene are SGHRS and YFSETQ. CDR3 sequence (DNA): TGCGCCAGCAGCTTGGAGGGTTCGGGACAAACCACAGATACGCAGTATTTT. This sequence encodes CASSLEGSGQTTDTQYF.

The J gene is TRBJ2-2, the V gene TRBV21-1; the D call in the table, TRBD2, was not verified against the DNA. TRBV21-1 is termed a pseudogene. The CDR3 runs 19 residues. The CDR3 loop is CAPPTRTLTAGGHTGELFF. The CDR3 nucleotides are TGTGCCCCCCCGACTAGAACGCTGACGGCGGGAGGGCACACCGGGGAGCTGTTTTTT.